This TCR beta chain was captured in a study of human versus mouse CDR3 diversity and MHC coevolution. General study points: Compared with mice, human CDR3s carried more deletions and insertions on average. Humans had the largest estimated TCR beta repertoire, 1.5 million to 2 million clonotypes.

Repertoires were generated with immunoSEQ multiplex PCR, while TCRdb's copy carries only in-frame clones and drops some. The sample gives roughly 80,000 clones, around 93% of which show up once; around 0.15% is in the top ten. About this clone: As yet, its antigen is unknown.

The germline V gene encodes CDR1 MRHNA and CDR2 SNTAGT. This CDR3 region has 18 residues. V lost 3 bases to trimming and J lost 5 bases, with 20 bases between them. The chain carries TRBV6-4 and TRBJ1-6; perhaps TRBD1 as D (5 bases). The sequenced material came from naive CD4+ T cells from blood. Sample subset: CD45RO-negative CD62L-positive naive CD4 T cells. This clonotype was sampled from a person aged 30-69 years in good health. Here the CDR3 DNA reads TGTGCCAGCAGTGAACGCAGGACACACGCGGTGAATAATTCACCCCTCCACTTT. Its protein product is CASSERRTHAVNNSPLHF.